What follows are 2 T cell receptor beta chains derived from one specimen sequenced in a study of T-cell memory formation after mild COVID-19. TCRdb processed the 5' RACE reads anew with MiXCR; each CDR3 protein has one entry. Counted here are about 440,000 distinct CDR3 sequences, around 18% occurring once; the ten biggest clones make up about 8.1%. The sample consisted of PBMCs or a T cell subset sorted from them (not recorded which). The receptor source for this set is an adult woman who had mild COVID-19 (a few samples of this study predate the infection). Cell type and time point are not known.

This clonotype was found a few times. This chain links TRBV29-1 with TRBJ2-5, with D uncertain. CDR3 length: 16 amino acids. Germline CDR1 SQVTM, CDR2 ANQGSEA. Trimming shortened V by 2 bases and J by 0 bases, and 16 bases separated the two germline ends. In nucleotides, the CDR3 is TGCAGCGTTGAAAAACCGTCTTGGGAAAACCAAGAGACCCAGTACTTC. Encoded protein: CSVEKPSWENQETQYF.

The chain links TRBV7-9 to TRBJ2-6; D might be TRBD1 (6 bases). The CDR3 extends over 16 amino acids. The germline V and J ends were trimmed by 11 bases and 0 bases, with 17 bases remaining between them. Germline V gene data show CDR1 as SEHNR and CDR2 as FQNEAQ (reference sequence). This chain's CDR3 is CAYQDRLFSGANVLTF. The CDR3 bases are TGTGCCTATCAGGACAGATTGTTCTCTGGGGCCAACGTCCTGACTTTC.